This TCR beta chain was found in a study of cytomegalovirus exposure and HLA in healthy donors (dated by TCRdb to the late 2010s). Regarding the complete study: An earlier analysis of some 500 of the donors reported roughly 270 Gb of sequence data and more than 90 million unique TCR beta sequences from roughly 200 million T cells. The T cell repertoires of several hundred subjects were profiled by immunosequencing and related to cytomegalovirus serostatus. A later analysis re-analyzed previously published TCR beta repertoires from several hundred donors and added high-resolution HLA genotyping to study TCR occurrence patterns. Of the 300 to 500 genotyped donors, 80% to 90% were placed in the genetic ancestry cluster associated with self-reported Caucasian donors. HLA typing included class I and class II loci at four-digit resolution. Genome-wide SNP genotypes for about 65% of the roughly 670 donors were used in a later genetic analysis, which treated that subset as a discovery cohort. Rather than using new phenotypic data, the later analysis identified candidate immune exposures from TCR beta sequences and from how often those sequences occurred across donors. In an earlier analysis of a few hundred of the donors, high-throughput TCR beta sequencing was used to judge whether each TCR beta V gene segment behaved as functional or pseudogenic. Every discovery cohort repertoire had been produced on one sequencing platform. Donor age, sex, ethnicity and CMV serostatus were compiled together with the repertoire data. Among several hundred genotyped donors of the cohort, an average of roughly 230,000 unique TCR beta nucleotide sequences was sequenced per donor, of which about 20% were non-productive. About five DR-DQ haplotypes were handled as single units for association and clustering because linkage in the cohort was strong. Typing coverage varied by locus: roughly 629-640 donors for A, B, C, DRB1 and DQB1; roughly 560 for DQA1; over 600 for DPA1; around 490 for DPB1. The aim of the study was to test whether cataloging public T cell receptors could identify signatures of past pathogen exposure. Approximately 310 gigabases of sequencing data and around 85 million unique TCR sequences made up an early release that covered over 550 HLA-typed donors. To predict cytomegalovirus infection status, the study combined high-throughput TCR immunosequencing, statistical association of individual TCRs with disease status, and machine learning. Besides the first cohort of around 670 subjects, a separate validation cohort made up of over 95 different subjects was used. Overall results and qualifications from the work: The classifier was reported to diagnose cytomegalovirus status with high specificity and sensitivity in both the original and validation cohorts. In a later analysis, TCR association rates were found to vary across HLA loci, with the most associated TCRs seen for DRB1 alleles and the fewest for HLA-C alleles. A further reported finding was that TCR beta sequences accurately predicted the HLA-A and HLA-B alleles for most subjects in the first cohort. A group of highly shared sequence variants was considered likely to be a technical artifact of the sequencing pipeline. A later analysis found that most CMV-associated TCR beta chains appeared HLA-restricted, with HLA associations seemingly driven largely by CMV exposure. Three of the identified cytomegalovirus-associated TCR beta chains were confirmed in vitro to be specific for cytomegalovirus antigens. According to a later genetic analysis, donors in an Asian-associated ancestry cluster had fewer N-insertions in productive TCRs than the roughly 660-donor mean. According to a later analysis, parvovirus B19, influenza, CMV and Epstein-Barr virus appeared linked to several top co-occurrence clusters. In a later analysis, HLA-associated TCR beta chains showed more clonal expansion and lower generation probabilities than non-associated chains that were equally common. Roughly uniform sequencing depth across donors was assumed in presence/absence analyses, although this assumption may not hold. Because some donors lacked HLA typing at each locus, the association tests relied only on the typed subset. Linkage disequilibrium might explain the correlated functional status among segregating V segments, but an unknown experimental factor could not be excluded. Seventeen rarely observed V segments, including chromosome 9 orphons, were excluded from the earlier analysis of about 500 of the donors because counts were too low. In an earlier analysis of around 600 of the donors, most TCR beta V segments were observed in productive rearrangements about 87% or about 30% of the time, broadly matching IMGT annotations. A total of around 150 TCR beta chains were listed by the study as associated with cytomegalovirus. Most TCR sequences were seen in very few donors, while some public TCRs were found in many individuals. It was suggested by the authors that the approach could potentially be generalized to other disease states and immunological phenotypes. Assigning TCR associations to individual alleles was difficult when HLA alleles, especially DR and DQ, strongly co-occurred. For the cohort, immune exposure information was limited to CMV serostatus. Only TCR beta chains were sequenced in this cohort, and the absence of alpha or paired-chain data limited detectable features. V-gene and J-gene trimming of TCR beta chains was associated with a missense DCLRE1C variant in a later genetic analysis, and the association was replicated in an independent cohort. Some IMGT-functional V segments, including TRBV6-2 and TRBV6-3, could not be told apart with the 87-base-pair reads, so those segments were excluded. A later analysis associated some 17,000 TCR beta sequences with specific HLA alleles at a false discovery rate of 0.05.

Receptor amplification or capture employed the immunoSEQ multiplex PCR assay. A mixture of 60 forward primers for TCR Vbeta segments and 13 reverse primers for TCR Jbeta segments was used in the multiplex PCR. The CDR3 region of rearranged TCR beta genes was amplified from genomic DNA with a multiplex PCR assay. The Illumina HiSeq System was used to sequence the amplified TCR beta libraries as 87-base-pair reads. Per the authors' processing: Across the 670 or so repertoires, a later analysis counted some 81 million unique TCR beta chains, roughly 11 million of which were shared by at least two donors. Raw reads were error-corrected and collapsed into unique sequences with a nearest-neighbor algorithm that merged closely related sequences to remove PCR and sequencing errors. To assign V, D and J gene segments, CDR3 sequences were aligned to IMGT reference sequences. For a sequence to be retained, at least a six-nucleotide match to both a V gene segment and a J gene segment was required. Rearrangements were classified as productive when the CDR3 lacked stop codons and remained in frame with V and J, and all other rearrangements were classified as non-productive. Following IMGT convention, CDR3 was defined as the stretch from the second conserved V-encoded cysteine to the conserved J-encoded phenylalanine. The earlier analysis of about 640 of the donors excluded any sequence lacking an unambiguous match to a single V gene segment. An earlier analysis of 450 to 650 of the donors called V segments functional above 56.7% productive rearrangements and segregating when the between-donor standard deviation exceeded 5%. To diagnose cytomegalovirus status from the catalog of TCR beta chain sequences, a statistical classification framework was built. In a later analysis, TCR nucleotide sequences were compared against IMGT/GENE-DB human TR gene sequences so that V and J genes could be assigned. In a later analysis, CDR3 sequences and most-parsimonious VDJ recombination scenarios were assigned using the TCRdist pipeline. In a later analysis, every TCR beta chain was defined by the combination of its CDR3 amino acid sequence and its V-gene family, and reads without a unique V-gene family were dropped. As a way to deal with suspected cross-contamination and a sequencing artifact, a later analysis dropped 450 to 600 nucleotide sequences that were highly shared and had low generation probability. For each public chain, a later analysis derived a clonal expansion index from normalized ranks of inferred template counts within each repertoire. A later analysis computed generation probabilities with a VDJ recombination model fitted to out-of-frame rearrangements, and checked the results against IGoR. A later analysis scored TCR-TCR, TCR-HLA and TCR-CMV co-occurrence with hypergeometric tests, applying a repertoire-size bias correction to TCR pairs. In a later analysis, false discovery rates were estimated by permuting HLA or CMV assignments 20 times. In a later analysis, co-occurring TCRs were grouped with DBSCAN, and TCRdist sequence similarity was added when clustering was performed within HLA-allele-positive subsets. For co-occurrence clustering, repertoires with fewer than 30,000 or more than 120,000 public chains were excluded, along with four to six repertoires with anomalous nucleotide sharing. TCRdb carries this immuneACCESS record with in-frame sequences only. Its versions omit some clonotypes, under half of them owing to an unresolved V gene in the studies checked, with the rest unexplained. V, J and clone size reflect that table, while D and trimming were determined from the DNA. Across this sample there are approximately 160,000 clones, with around 86% seen only once. The ten largest clones capture roughly 2% of the sample.

About this clone: This receptor's antigen is unknown. Per-base qualities were not stored, and no clone one base away is much larger.

In total, about 650 healthy bone marrow donors made up the cohort. At the time of sampling, every cohort member was nominally healthy, though immune exposures that went unrecorded were likely present. CMV serostatus was recorded as positive for around 300 and negative for about half of the 666 cohort members, whereas no CMV serostatus was recorded for the donor in question. Each donor provided a peripheral blood sample, and peripheral blood mononuclear cells were used for TCR beta sequencing. Genomic DNA was extracted from the blood cell samples with the Qiagen DNeasy Blood Extraction Kit. V is reduced by 0 bases and J by 5 bases, leaving a spacing of 14 bases between them. In the germline V gene (reference sequence), CDR1 corresponds to SGHNT and CDR2 to YYREEE. CDR3 length: 16 amino acids, cysteine to phenylalanine. The only DNA kept is the CDR3, 48 bases in frame from the first base.

The chain links TRBV5-4 with TRBJ1-4; the D region possibly corresponds to TRBD1 (5 bases align). This receptor was taken from a human donor in good health. The sequenced sample consisted of PBMCs. The CDR3 amino acid sequence is: CASSLAYNRCNEKLFF. The DNA sequence is given as TGTGCCAGCAGCTTGGCCTATAACAGGTGCAATGAAAAACTGTTTTTT.